The sequence of this TCR beta chain was determined in a study of spatial heterogeneity in lung cancer. Sample share makes this clonotype medium-sized. TCRdb re-derived calls from the 5' RACE reads in MiXCR, one entry per CDR3 protein. The sample contains 35,000 to 50,000 distinct CDR3 sequences, just over 3% of which appear only once. Time point described: sample taken at primary tumor resection. Sequencing of whole RNA from tumor, nontumor lung or frozen PBMC involved no sorting. The sample in question was normal lung tissue next to the tumor, obtained at surgery. The sequence derives from a male donor with early-stage non-small cell lung cancer.

The CDR3 is CASSPFTEAFF. CDR3 nucleotide sequence: TGTGCCAGCAGCCCTTTCACTGAAGCTTTCTTT. V usage is TRBV7-2 and J usage is TRBJ1-1, with unresolved D. Per the germline V gene, CDR1 is SGHTA and CDR2 is FQGNSA. This CDR3 spans 11 amino acids. Trimming shortened V by 5 bases and J by 4 bases, and 5 bases separated the two germline ends. The complete variable domain, with remaining parts taken from reference TRBV7-2 and TRBJ1-1, reads GAGVSQSPSNKVTEKGKDVELRCDPISGHTALYWYRQSLGQGLEFLIYFQGNSAPDKSGLPSDRFSAERTGGSVSTLTIQRTQQEDSAVYLCASSPFTEAFFGQGTRLTVV.